This TCR beta chain appears in the sequencing data of a study of cytomegalovirus exposure and HLA in healthy donors. Broader study findings: About 87% or about 30% of the time was how often most TCR beta V segments were productive, according to an earlier analysis.

Details on this clone: Its antigen is currently unknown.

This CDR3 region has 14 residues. Trimming stripped 1 base from V and 5 bases from J, with 12 bases between. Germline values: CDR1 SGHDT, CDR2 YYEEEE. The primer mix had 60 Vbeta and 13 Jbeta primers. The authors' processing: The authors later counted roughly 76 million unique TCR beta chains, some 9.9 million of them shared. Here immunoSEQ multiplex PCR was the method, and the copy in TCRdb shows in-frame clones only, minus some. V, J and clone size were drawn from that table, and D and trimming were deduced from the DNA. The sample lists 150,000 to 200,000 clones; approximately 80% were seen once. The receptor was derived from a woman in her late teens or twenties in good health and CMV-seropositive. This chain uses TRBV5-6 with TRBJ2-5; a weak D match, TRBD1 (6 bases). Material for sequencing was PBMCs. The CDR3 nucleotides are TGTGCCAGCAGCTTGTCGTCTGGGGGCGAGACCCAGTACTTC. Translated, it gives CASSLSSGGETQYF.